These 32 T cell receptor beta chains share one sample of origin, sequenced in a study of blood T cell repertoires in COVID-19. Clones were read by immunoSEQ multiplex PCR, and TCRdb kept only the in-frame ones, dropping some. The sample shows roughly 59,000 clones, under 80% of them seen only once. The sequenced material came from peripheral blood. Receptor source: a human donor in a cohort sampled during active COVID-19.

In the case of this clone: Other nucleotide sequences in the sample specify the same CDR3. The chain uses TRBV5-1 and TRBJ2-5, with 12 bases identical to TRBD2. The CDR3 is 15 residues long. Germline CDR1 SGHRS, CDR2 YFSETQ. Trimming took 6 bases from V and 1 from J; bases not matched to a gene: 4. The chain's CDR3 is CASKGLAGFQETQYF. The CDR3 DNA reads as TGCGCCAGCAAGGGACTAGCGGGTTTCCAAGAGACCCAGTACTTC.

The V call is TRBV4-1, the J call TRBJ2-1; 10 bases align to TRBD2. V gave up 0 bases and J gave up 3 bases; unmatched junction bases: 11. CDR1 is MGHRA, CDR2 YSYEKL, per germline. This CDR3 region has 19 residues. Written as DNA, the CDR3 is TGCGCCAGCAGCCAAGATGGCCTAGCGGGAGAAGGGCTCTACAATGAGCAGTTCTTC. Protein: CASSQDGLAGEGLYNEQFF.

The chain has TRBV7-9 and TRBJ2-2, with 10 bases matching TRBD2. CDR3 length: 16 amino acids. Germline V lookup: CDR1 SEHNR, CDR2 FQNEAQ (reference sequence). V lost 4 bases and J lost 10; bases outside the gene matches: 12. The CDR3 here is CASSSPIAGGLEELFF. The CDR3 DNA reads TGTGCCAGCAGCTCGCCTATAGCGGGAGGACTGGAGGAGCTGTTTTTT.

The chain recombines TRBV5-1 with TRBJ2-2, with TRBD1 matching 7 bases. The ends lost 4 bases at V and 2 bases at J; junction bases unmatched: 14. This CDR3 is 18 amino acids long. The germline V gene encodes CDR1 SGHRS and CDR2 YFSETQ. As DNA, the CDR3 is TGCGCCAGCAGCCCCCAAAGACAGGGCCTTCCAAACACCGGGGAGCTGTTTTTT. It is translated as CASSPQRQGLPNTGELFF.

The chain recombines TRBV5-4 with TRBJ2-5; 10 bases line up with TRBD2. Trimming at V came to 1 base and at J to 4 bases, leaving 4 bases not matched to a gene. The CDR3 extends over 15 amino acids. Germline V gene data show CDR1 as SGHNT and CDR2 as YYREEE (reference sequence). The DNA of the CDR3 is TGTGCCAGCAGCTTGCCTAGCGGGAGCGGAGAGACCCAGTACTTC. This codes for CASSLPSGSGETQYF.

V usage is TRBV29-1 and J usage is TRBJ2-2; tentatively, D is TRBD2 (5 bases). The CDR3 extends over 15 amino acids. Germline lookup yields CDR1 SQVTM and CDR2 ANQGSEA. V was cut by 2 bases and J by 3 bases, with 13 bases left in between. DNA of the CDR3: TGCAGCGTTGAAATACGGCGAGCGGACACCGGGGAGCTGTTTTTT. Translated, it gives CSVEIRRADTGELFF.

This rearrangement joins TRBV18 to TRBJ2-7; 8 nucleotides align to TRBD2. Germline V lookup: CDR1 KGHSH, CDR2 LQKENI. The J segment lost 2 bases and the V segment lost 0 bases, leaving 12 bases of the junction unmatched. This CDR3 has 18 amino acids. CDR3 protein: CASSPPLGLAGATYEQYF. Here the CDR3 DNA reads TGTGCCAGCTCACCACCCTTAGGACTAGCCGGGGCGACCTACGAGCAGTACTTC.

The sample holds one count of this clone. This chain joins TRBV28 and TRBJ1-1; perhaps TRBD1 as D (5 bases). CDR3 size: 11 residues. V was cut by 4 bases and J by 11 bases, with 11 bases left in between. The germline gives CDR1 MDHEN, CDR2 SYDVKM. The CDR3 is CASSSGLGAFF. As DNA, the CDR3 is TGTGCCAGCAGTTCAGGGCTGGGGGCTTTCTTT.

The chain employs TRBV19 and TRBJ1-5; D is uncertain. The CDR3 length is 14 residues. V dropped 0 bases and J dropped 4 bases, with 7 bases sitting between them. Germline-derived CDR1 and CDR2 are LNHDA and SQIVND (reference sequence). The CDR3 here is CASSIDAGNQPQHF. For the CDR3, the DNA is TGTGCCAGTAGTATAGATGCCGGGAATCAGCCCCAGCATTTT.

This clone was observed a handful of times. The rearrangement uses TRBV6-2 or TRBV6-3 and TRBJ2-7; 11 positions agree with TRBD2. V lost 2 bases to trimming and J lost 6 bases; unmatched junction nucleotides: 12. Germline loops: CDR1 MNHEY, CDR2 SVGEGT. There are 17 residues in the CDR3. CDR3 bases: TGTGCCAGCAGTTACGGGACTAGCGGTATAAACAAGGGCGAGCAGTACTTC. Encoded protein: CASSYGTSGINKGEQYF.

The chain couples TRBV4-2 to TRBJ2-5, with D possibly being TRBD2 (5 bases). CDR1 is LGHNA and CDR2 is YNFKEQ in the germline V gene. V was trimmed by 0 bases and J by 2 bases, leaving 10 bases between them. The CDR3 extends over 15 amino acids. The CDR3 region is CASSQDPSNQETQYF. DNA of the CDR3: TGTGCCAGCAGCCAAGATCCTAGCAATCAAGAGACCCAGTACTTC.

The genes are TRBV19 and TRBJ2-2; 8 positions match TRBD2. The V segment lost 4 bases and the J segment 6 bases; nucleotides outside the gene matches: 10. Germline assignment: CDR1 LNHDA and CDR2 SQIVND (reference sequence). This CDR3 comprises 16 residues. CDR3 bases: TGTGCCAGTAGTACGGTCAGCGGGAGCTTCGCCGGGGAGCTGTTTTTT. Translated, it gives CASSTVSGSFAGELFF.

The J gene is TRBJ1-6, the V gene TRBV3-1 (or the pseudogene TRBV3-2), with 10 bases matching TRBD1. The CDR3 has 14 amino acids. The germline V gene encodes CDR1 LGHDT and CDR2 YNNKEL (reference sequence). Germline trimming cut 4 bases from V and 14 bases from J; bases unmatched to any gene: 8. The CDR3 coding sequence is TGTGCCAGCAGCCCGATCAATGGACAGGGGGCCCTCCACTTT. Residues: CASSPINGQGALHF.

The CDR3 protein is CASSTQGFTQPQHF. CDR3 in DNA: TGTGCCAGTAGTACTCAGGGGTTTACTCAGCCCCAGCATTTT. The chain carries TRBV19 and TRBJ1-5, with D perhaps TRBD1 (6 bases). Germline CDR1 LNHDA, CDR2 SQIVND (reference sequence). CDR3 length: 14 amino acids. V was clipped by 4 bases and J by 6 bases, with 13 bases between them.

This chain joins TRBV6-5 and TRBJ1-1; D is undetermined. CDR3 size: 13 residues. CDR1 is MNHEY, CDR2 SVGAGI, per germline. The ends were cut back, 7 bases at V and 4 bases at J, with 13 bases in the middle. The CDR3 spells CASTFGSGTEAFF. DNA for the CDR3: TGTGCCAGCACTTTTGGGTCGGGCACTGAAGCTTTCTTT.

The rearrangement uses TRBV5-6 and TRBJ2-6; D is possibly TRBD2 (5 bases). There are 17 residues in the CDR3. V dropped 6 bases and J dropped 0 bases, with 16 bases sitting between them. Looked up from germline, CDR1 is SGHDT and CDR2 is YYEEEE. The DNA for the CDR3 is TGTGCCAGCACCGGTTCCGGGATTCGCTCTGGGGCCAACGTCCTGACTTTC. Residues: CASTGSGIRSGANVLTF.

The CDR3 here is CASSLGGRPGANVLTF. The CDR3 DNA reads TGTGCCAGCAGCTTGGGAGGCAGACCTGGGGCCAACGTCCTGACTTTC. The J gene is TRBJ2-6, the V gene TRBV5-4, with D hard to call. Trimming cost V 0 bases and J 2 bases, with 9 bases left between them. CDR3 length equals 16 residues. Germline CDR1 and CDR2: SGHNT and YYREEE (reference sequence).

The chain has TRBV15 and TRBJ2-7; D possibly corresponds to TRBD2 (6 bases). Germline values: CDR1 LNHNV, CDR2 YYDKDF (reference sequence). The CDR3 loop spans 9 amino acids. Trimming took 8 bases from V and 11 from J, leaving 10 bases between them. This chain's CDR3 is CATVREEYF. DNA of the CDR3: TGTGCCACCGTGAGGGAGGAGTACTTC.

The chain recombines TRBV24-1 with TRBJ2-3, with TRBD2 matching over 8 bases. Trimming took 2 bases from V and 6 from J; bases not matched to a gene: 6. CDR1 is KGHDR and CDR2 is SFDVKD in the germline V gene. This CDR3 is built from 15 residues. CDR3 protein: CATSDSGLVPDTQYF. The CDR3 nucleotides are TGTGCCACCAGTGATTCGGGACTAGTTCCCGATACGCAGTATTTT.

CDR3 in amino acids: CASSRGQGRTYEQYF. The CDR3 DNA reads TGTGCCAGCAGCCGAGGACAGGGGAGGACCTACGAGCAGTACTTC. The chain has TRBV5-5 and TRBJ2-7, with TRBD1 matching 9 bases. CDR1 and CDR2 from the germline V gene are SGHKS and YYEKEE (reference sequence). The CDR3 covers 15 residues. V shed 4 bases, J shed 2 bases, and the junction held 7 bases outside the gene matches.

This sequence joins TRBV5-4 and TRBJ1-1; 7 bases align to TRBD1. The J segment lost 5 bases and the V segment lost 9 bases, leaving 16 bases of the junction unmatched. The CDR3 totals 15 residues. Germline V gene lookup returns CDR1 SGHNT and CDR2 YYREEE (reference sequence). The CDR3 sequence is CANSEGGAFRTEAFF. The CDR3 region has the DNA TGTGCCAACTCTGAAGGGGGCGCGTTTAGGACTGAAGCTTTCTTT. Together with reference TRBV5-4 and TRBJ1-1, the CDR3 gives the full variable domain: ETGVTQSPTHLIKTRGQQVTLRCSSQSGHNTVSWYQQALGQGPQFIFQYYREEENGRGNFPPRFSGLQFPNYSSELNVNALELDDSALYLCANSEGGAFRTEAFFGQGTRLTVV.

The chain couples TRBV28 to TRBJ2-1, with 9 bases matching TRBD2. The germline V gene has CDR1 MDHEN and CDR2 SYDVKM. The CDR3 is 18 residues long. V gave up 6 bases and J gave up 5 bases; unmatched junction bases: 17. CDR3 DNA: TGTGCCAGCAGACCTACCCCGGGGCTAGCGGGAATCGACAATGAGCAGTTCTTC. Amino acid sequence: CASRPTPGLAGIDNEQFF. Drawing the rest from reference TRBV28 and TRBJ2-1, the complete variable domain is DVKVTQSSRYLVKRTGEKVFLECVQDMDHENMFWYRQDPGLGLRLIYFSYDVKMKEKGDIPEGYSVSREKKERFSLILESASTNQTSMYLCASRPTPGLAGIDNEQFFGPGTRLTVL.

This clone was counted a few times. The chain combines TRBV11-2 with TRBJ2-5, with D possibly being TRBD1 (5 bases). V lost 3 bases and J lost 1, with 15 bases in between. The germline gives CDR1 SGHAT, CDR2 FQNNGV. This CDR3 is built from 16 residues. The CDR3 region is CASSFPTADSQETQYF. The CDR3 DNA reads as TGTGCCAGCAGCTTCCCTACCGCCGACAGCCAAGAGACCCAGTACTTC.

This clone has only a few counts. In nucleotides, the CDR3 is TGTGCCAGTAGTTATGACCACGGGGTAGAGCAGTTCTTC. Translating gives CASSYDHGVEQFF. The rearrangement links TRBV19 to TRBJ2-1; possibly TRBD2 for D (5 bases). CDR3 length: 13 amino acids. Per germline, CDR1 LNHDA and CDR2 SQIVND (reference sequence). Between the trimmed V and J ends, which lost 5 bases and 10 bases, there was a span of 15 bases.

The chain is built from TRBV6-2 or TRBV6-3 and TRBJ2-1; D is perhaps TRBD2 (5 bases). Trimming removed 6 bases at V and 1 base at J, with 31 bases between. CDR1 is MNHEY, CDR2 SVGEGT, per germline. The CDR3 totals 21 residues. The chain's CDR3 is CASSVNLRTEPYSHSYNEQFF. The CDR3 DNA reads as TGTGCCAGCAGCGTAAACCTTAGGACTGAACCTTATTCCCATTCCTACAATGAGCAGTTCTTC.

The chain uses TRBV28 and TRBJ1-5; no reliable D call. CDR3 length: 15 residues. The V and J ends lost 2 bases and 6 bases respectively, with 14 bases between them. Germline V lookup: CDR1 MDHEN, CDR2 SYDVKM. CDR3 nucleotides: TGTGCCAGCAGTTTAGGTGGACTTTTGGGTCAGCCCCAGCATTTT. Its translation is CASSLGGLLGQPQHF.

The chain has TRBV27 and TRBJ2-3; D is unclear. The V end lost 2 bases, the J end lost 2 bases, and 8 bases lay between the germline ends. The CDR3 is 14 residues long. CDR1 is MNHEY and CDR2 is SMNVEV in the germline V gene (reference sequence). CDR3 sequence reads: CASSLLPLTDTQYF. The CDR3 DNA is TGTGCCAGCAGTTTACTACCACTCACAGATACGCAGTATTTT.

This sequence joins TRBV5-6 and TRBJ2-1, with D perhaps TRBD2 (6 bases). Germline loops: CDR1 SGHDT, CDR2 YYEEEE. Trimming pared 1 base from V and 9 bases from J, leaving 11 bases between. The length of the CDR3 is 13 residues. In DNA, the CDR3 is TGTGCCAGCAGCTTGTTTTCAGCGGGTGAGCAGTTCTTC. This encodes CASSLFSAGEQFF.

V usage is TRBV24-1 and J usage is TRBJ1-5; D uncertain. Germline CDR1 reads KGHDR; CDR2 reads SFDVKD. The CDR3 has 14 amino acids. Trimming pared 2 bases from V and 4 bases from J, leaving 8 bases between. In nucleotides, the CDR3 is TGTGCCACCAGTGATTGGACTGGTAATCAGCCCCAGCATTTT. Encoded protein: CATSDWTGNQPQHF.

The J gene is TRBJ2-3, the V gene TRBV18; tentative D call: TRBD1 (6 bases). Germline values: CDR1 KGHSH, CDR2 LQKENI. V was trimmed by 8 bases and J by 2 bases, leaving 14 bases between them. There are 14 residues in the CDR3. CDR3 in amino acids: CASQPDSATDTQYF. In DNA, the CDR3 is TGTGCCAGCCAACCGGACAGCGCCACAGATACGCAGTATTTT. Drawing the rest from reference TRBV18 and TRBJ2-3, the complete variable domain is NAGVMQNPRHLVRRRGQEARLRCSPMKGHSHVYWYRQLPEEGLKFMVYLQKENIIDESGMPKERFSAEFPKEGPSILRIQQVVRGDSAAYFCASQPDSATDTQYFGPGTRLTVL.

This clone was counted only a few times. The V call is TRBV4-1, the J call TRBJ2-5; 9 nucleotides align to TRBD2. V lost 1 base to trimming and J lost 5 bases; unmatched junction nucleotides: 5. Germline values: CDR1 MGHRA, CDR2 YSYEKL. CDR3 length: 15 residues. CDR3 sequence reads: CASSQGGRAIETQYF. The CDR3 region has the DNA TGCGCCAGCAGCCAAGGCGGGAGGGCCATCGAGACCCAGTACTTC.

The V call is TRBV28, the J call TRBJ1-2; D is unclear. In germline, CDR1 is MDHEN, CDR2 SYDVKM. Trimming cost V 5 bases and J 7 bases, with 17 bases left between them. The CDR3 totals 14 residues. CDR3 DNA sequence: TGTGCCAGCAGTACTTCAGCGGTCTTGGGTGGCTACACCTTC. Its translation is CASSTSAVLGGYTF.